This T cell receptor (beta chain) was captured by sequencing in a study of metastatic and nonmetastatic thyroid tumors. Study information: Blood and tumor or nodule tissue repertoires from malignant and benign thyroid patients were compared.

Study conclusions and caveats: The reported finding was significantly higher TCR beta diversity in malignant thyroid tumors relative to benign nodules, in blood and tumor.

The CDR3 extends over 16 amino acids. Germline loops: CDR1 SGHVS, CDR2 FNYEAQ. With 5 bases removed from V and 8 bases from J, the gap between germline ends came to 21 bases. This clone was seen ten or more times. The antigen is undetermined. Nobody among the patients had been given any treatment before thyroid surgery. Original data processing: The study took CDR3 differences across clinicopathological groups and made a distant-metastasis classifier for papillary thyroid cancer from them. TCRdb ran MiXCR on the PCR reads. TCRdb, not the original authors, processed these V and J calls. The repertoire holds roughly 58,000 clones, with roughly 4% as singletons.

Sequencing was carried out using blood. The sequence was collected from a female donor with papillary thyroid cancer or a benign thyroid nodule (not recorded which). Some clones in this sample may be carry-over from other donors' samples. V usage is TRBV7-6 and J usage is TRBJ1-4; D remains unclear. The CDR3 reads CASSPTLESRVEKLFF. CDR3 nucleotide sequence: TGTGCCAGCAGCCCAACCCTCGAGTCAAGGGTAGAAAAACTGTTTTTT.